This T cell receptor beta chain comes out of a study of a mutant IDH1 vaccine in newly diagnosed glioma. Background on the study: Treated patients, roughly 62% male and around 40% female, averaged about 40 years of age. V12 corresponded to week 35 and V13 to week 47.

This clone occurred once. Its antigen is unknown. Assay used: immunoSEQ multiplex PCR; TCRdb lists only in-frame clones, some missing. The sample has about 54,000 clones; about four fifths are singletons. The CDR3 has 13 amino acids. The V end was cut by 2 bases, the J end by 4 bases, with 9 bases between. Germline V gene data show CDR1 as ENHRY and CDR2 as SYGVKD. The time point was: week 47, end of study. Every vaccine dose comprised 300 ug of mutant IDH1 20-mer peptide plus topical imiquimod. The TCR originated in a woman between 45 and 60 years old with glioma. The sample was PBMCs, taken from a glioma patient whose treatment included an IDH1 peptide vaccine. The gene calls are TRBV10-3 and TRBJ2-7; no reliable D call. This chain's CDR3 is CAISEQLQYEQYF. CDR3 sequence (DNA): TGTGCCATCAGTGAGCAACTTCAGTACGAGCAGTACTTC.